This TCR beta chain was found in a study of regulatory T cells in long-lasting Graves disease. General study points: Sharing of public clonotypes was greater in persistent patients (under 3,000) than in new patients (around 880).

To make TCR beta libraries, researchers used iRepertoire HTBI primers and Arm-PCR of CDR3 regions. As originally analysed: Detected in the samples were about 58 TRBV and under 15 TRBJ segments. TCRdb reprocessed the multiplex PCR reads with MiXCR, giving one entry per CDR3 protein. TCRdb's processing, not the authors' own work, is the source of the V and J calls. Here the sample spans a few hundred thousand distinct CDR3 sequences, about 23% being singletons. Points on this clonotype: Its antigen is unknown.

Germline CDR1 and CDR2: MDHEN and SYDVKM. The CDR3 spans 14 residues. Specified time point: persistent/refractory GD, antithyroid drugs over 5 years with positive TRAb. Construction of the TCR library relied on RNA isolated from PBMCs. Patients with Graves' disease were diagnosed by American Thyroid Association guidelines. Material: peripheral blood mononuclear cells (PBMCs), obtained when the disease was refractory, from a patient treated with antithyroid drugs. The V gene is TRBV28, the J gene TRBJ2-5; 10 bases line up with TRBD2. The J call may not be correct, given that the DNA end is closer to TRBJ2-7. The clonotype originates from a woman aged 40 to 50 with Graves disease. CDR3 in DNA: TGTGCCACTACGACTAGCGGGCATCCCTACGAGCAGTACTTC. The encoded protein is CATTTSGHPYEQYF.